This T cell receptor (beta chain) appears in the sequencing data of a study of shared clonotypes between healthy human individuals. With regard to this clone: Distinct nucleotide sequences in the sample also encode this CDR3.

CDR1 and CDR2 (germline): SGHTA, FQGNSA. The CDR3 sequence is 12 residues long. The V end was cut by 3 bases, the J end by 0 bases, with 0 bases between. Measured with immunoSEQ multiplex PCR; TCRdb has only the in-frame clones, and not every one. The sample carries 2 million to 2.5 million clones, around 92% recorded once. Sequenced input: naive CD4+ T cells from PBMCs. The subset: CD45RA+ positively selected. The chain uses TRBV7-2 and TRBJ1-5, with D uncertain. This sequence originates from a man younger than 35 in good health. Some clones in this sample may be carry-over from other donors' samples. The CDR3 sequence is CASSFSNQPQHF. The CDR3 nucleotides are TGTGCCAGCAGCTTTAGCAATCAGCCCCAGCATTTT.